What follows is one TCR beta chain and its context. Its antigen is currently unknown. Amplification of TCR beta CDR3 regions was performed using RNA transcripts as template. A set of HTBI primers served as the primers for a first-round RT-PCR of the TCR CDR3. TCRdb independently ran MiXCR on the multiplex PCR reads; one entry per CDR3 protein. The table records around 300,000 distinct CDR3 sequences, about 20% of them present only once. This entry comes from a study of T cells in Graves' hyperthyroidism and ophthalmopathy. The V gene's germline CDR1 is SGHRS and CDR2 YFSETQ. The CDR3 covers 18 residues. V lost 7 bases, J lost 3 bases, and 10 bases stayed unmatched. Notes on the study in general: Blood held most thyroid clonotypes expanded above 0.001 frequency.

The V and J genes are TRBV5-1 and TRBJ2-1; TRBD2 matches 16 bases. Sequencing input: blood. This clonotype was obtained from a man between 25 and 39 years old with Graves' ophthalmopathy. This CDR3 reads CASQTGLAGGPSYNEQFF. Written as DNA, the CDR3 is TGCGCCAGCCAAACGGGACTAGCGGGAGGGCCGAGCTACAATGAGCAGTTCTTC.